The next 5 T cell receptor beta chains were all read from a single sample in a study of blood T cell repertoires in COVID-19. Data came from immunoSEQ multiplex PCR; TCRdb stores just in-frame clones and leaves some out. The sample gives about 430,000 clones, 88% of which show up once; 1.4% to 1.5% is in the top ten. Sequenced: PBMCs or T cells enriched from blood (not recorded which). All receptors derive from a woman younger than 35 who had been exposed to COVID-19.

The gene calls are TRBV29-1 and TRBJ2-5, with 13 bases lining up with TRBD2. CDR1 and CDR2 from the germline V gene are SQVTM and ANQGSEA. The CDR3 spans 14 residues. V was clipped by 6 bases and J by 4 bases; unmatched bases: 5. The CDR3 DNA is TGCAGCGTCGGACTAGCGGGGGAACGAGAGACCCAGTACTTC. Amino acids: CSVGLAGERETQYF.

The chain combines TRBV11-3 with TRBJ2-7; D is perhaps TRBD1 (5 bases). The CDR3 extends over 12 amino acids. The germline V and J ends were trimmed by 5 bases and 3 bases, with 8 bases remaining between them. Germline V CDR1 and CDR2: SGHNT, YENEEA. Here the CDR3 DNA reads TGTGCCAGCAGCAGAGACAGCTACGAGCAGTACTTC. Translated: CASSRDSYEQYF.

The chain is built from TRBV4-3 and TRBJ1-3, with unresolved D. The V end lost 0 bases, the J end lost 3 bases, and 9 bases lay between the germline ends. There are 15 residues in the CDR3. Germline lookup yields CDR1 LGHNA and CDR2 YSLEER. The CDR3 sequence: CASSQDLNFGNTIYF. CDR3 coding DNA: TGCGCCAGCAGCCAAGATCTAAACTTTGGAAACACCATATATTTT.

This chain uses TRBV7-2 with TRBJ2-3; TRBD2 matches at 8 bases. From germline, CDR1 is SGHTA and CDR2 FQGNSA. The V and J ends lost 5 bases and 4 bases, in that order; junction bases with no gene match: 11. The CDR3 runs to 16 residues. DNA for the CDR3: TGTGCCAGCAGCACATACCAGGGGCGGGAGGCAGATACGCAGTATTTT. This encodes CASSTYQGREADTQYF.

V usage is TRBV24-1 and J usage is TRBJ2-2; 9 nucleotides line up with TRBD1. Germline V gives CDR1 KGHDR, CDR2 SFDVKD. This CDR3 is built from 15 residues. V dropped 5 bases and J dropped 5; count of bases not matched to a gene: 5. In DNA form, the CDR3 reads TGTGCCACCAGTGTAAACAGGGGGCTGACCGGGGAGCTGTTTTTT. The encoded protein is CATSVNRGLTGELFF.